A selection of T cell receptor beta chains follows, all from one sample in a study of response to subunit inactivated influenza vaccine. MiXCR, run by TCRdb on the RT-PCR reads, gives a single entry per CDR3 protein. The data show hundreds of thousands of distinct CDR3 sequences, with 7.6% seen just once and over 10% held by the top ten. This specimen consisted of PBMCs from blood, obtained roughly 24 months after vaccination. The receptors here all came from a man aged 50 to 69 who received an inactivated influenza vaccine. Each CDR3 is given with its conserved first and last residue. Each record gives: CDR3 length, J gene, V gene, clone size, D gene, CDR3 protein, CDR3 DNA. The D gene is left open where the match is weak. Clone size, where shown, is once, few, many, or a class for clones that have expanded.

15	TRBJ1-5	TRBV19	-	-	CASRDIKRVDQPQHF	TGTGCCAGTAGGGACATCAAGAGGGTTGATCAGCCCCAGCATTTT
14	TRBJ2-2	TRBV10-1	many	-	CASSGPPNTGELFF	TGCGCCAGCAGTGGGCCACCGAACACCGGGGAGCTGTTTTTT
16	TRBJ2-7	TRBV4-2	few	-	CASSQDSGTVSYEQYF	TGTGCCAGCAGCCAAGATAGTGGGACGGTATCCTACGAGCAGTACTTC
16	TRBJ2-7	TRBV7-2	few	TRBD2	CASSLAGTSDRYEQYF	TGTGCCAGCAGCTTAGCCGGGACTAGCGACCGATACGAGCAGTACTTC
14	TRBJ2-5	TRBV20-1	-	-	CSASGQGTKETQYF	TGCAGTGCTAGTGGGCAGGGGACAAAAGAGACCCAGTACTTC
16	TRBJ2-3	TRBV5-1	-	TRBD1	CASSLDTGGARDTQYF	TGCGCCAGCAGCTTGGACACAGGGGGCGCGAGAGATACGCAGTATTTT
13	TRBJ2-2	TRBV29-1	many	TRBD2	CSASGSGTGELFF	TGCAGCGCTAGCGGGAGCGGCACCGGGGAGCTGTTTTTT
11	TRBJ1-1	TRBV6-2/TRBV6-3	-	-	CASSYSSQAFF	TGTGCCAGCAGTTACTCGTCCCAAGCTTTCTTT
18	TRBJ2-1	TRBV4-3	-	TRBD2	CASSQDRLLAGSGNEQFF	TGCGCCAGCAGCCAAGATCGGTTGCTAGCGGGGTCCGGCAATGAGCAGTTCTTC
11	TRBJ2-5	TRBV20-1	few	-	CSARIGETQYF	TGCAGTGCTAGAATCGGAGAGACCCAGTACTTC
14	TRBJ2-6	TRBV20-1	few	-	CSAAAGTGANVLTF	TGCAGTGCCGCCGCGGGTACTGGGGCCAACGTCCTGACTTTC
16	TRBJ2-7	TRBV12-3/TRBV12-4	few	TRBD2	CASTLGMGLAVGEQYF	TGTGCCAGCACCTTAGGTATGGGGCTAGCGGTCGGGGAGCAGTACTTC
16	TRBJ2-5	TRBV4-3	-	TRBD2	CASSLGLAGGGETQYF	TGCGCCAGCAGCCTGGGACTAGCGGGGGGGGGAGAGACCCAGTACTTC
14	TRBJ2-3	TRBV7-3	-	-	CASSQAAGKDTQYF	TGTGCCAGCAGCCAGGCGGCGGGAAAAGATACGCAGTATTTT
16	TRBJ2-1	TRBV7-8	few	-	CASSLEGTPEENEQFF	TGTGCCAGCAGCTTAGAAGGGACGCCGGAGGAGAATGAGCAGTTCTTC
14	TRBJ2-3	TRBV5-1	few	-	CASNRGRSTDTQYF	TGCGCCAGCAATCGGGGTCGAAGCACAGATACGCAGTATTTT
19	TRBJ2-6	TRBV6-5	-	-	CASSYSNMGGSSGANVLTF	TGTGCCAGCAGTTACTCGAATATGGGGGGTTCTTCCGGGGCCAACGTCCTGACTTTC
18	TRBJ2-6	TRBV12-3/TRBV12-4	-	-	CASEKSRGGDSGANVLTF	TGTGCCAGCGAAAAATCTCGTGGAGGGGACTCTGGGGCCAACGTCCTGACTTTC
15	TRBJ2-7	TRBV7-9	-	-	CASTSYPDTNYEQYF	TGTGCCAGCACCAGCTACCCGGACACTAACTACGAGCAGTACTTC
14	TRBJ2-7	TRBV20-1	few	-	CSARDRARSYEQYF	TGCAGTGCTAGAGACAGGGCTAGGTCCTACGAGCAGTACTTC
14	TRBJ1-1	TRBV11-2	-	TRBD1	CASSRDRGGAEAFF	TGTGCCAGCAGCCGGGACAGGGGTGGTGCTGAAGCTTTCTTT
15	TRBJ2-2	TRBV12-5	few	TRBD1	CASGKGQGNGGELFF	TGTGCTAGTGGAAAGGGACAGGGAAACGGCGGGGAGCTGTTTTTT
17	TRBJ2-2	TRBV9	-	-	CASSVEGIPAGTGELFF	TGTGCCAGCAGCGTAGAGGGGATTCCGGCGGGCACCGGGGAGCTGTTTTTT
15	TRBJ1-4	TRBV9	-	-	CASNSGQSPGEKLFF	TGTGCCAGCAACTCGGGACAATCCCCGGGAGAAAAACTGTTTTTT
14	TRBJ2-5	TRBV2	-	-	CTSSEGGWQETQYF	TGTACCAGCAGTGAAGGGGGGTGGCAAGAGACCCAGTACTTC
14	TRBJ2-7	TRBV7-9	-	-	CASSFRGGTVEQYF	TGTGCCAGCAGCTTCCGAGGGGGTACGGTCGAGCAGTACTTC
11	TRBJ1-1	TRBV5-6	many	-	CASSLATEAFF	TGTGCCAGCAGCTTGGCCACTGAAGCTTTCTTT
17	TRBJ2-2	TRBV7-8	few	-	CASSSGTLQGRSGELFF	TGTGCCAGCAGCTCCGGAACCTTGCAGGGAAGATCCGGGGAGCTGTTTTTT
14	TRBJ2-2	TRBV4-3	many	-	CASSRGRYTGELFF	TGCGCCAGCAGCCGAGGACGGTACACCGGGGAGCTGTTTTTT
16	TRBJ2-2	TRBV15	-	TRBD1	CATSSPKDRPTGELFF	TGTGCCACCAGCTCCCCAAAGGACAGGCCTACCGGGGAGCTGTTTTTT
15	TRBJ2-5	TRBV5-1	-	TRBD2	CASSLWSGGSQTQYF	TGCGCCAGCAGCCTATGGAGCGGGGGGTCCCAGACCCAGTACTTC
16	TRBJ2-7	TRBV7-8	many	TRBD2	CASSSYSGRAAYEQYF	TGTGCCAGCAGCTCATATAGCGGGAGGGCCGCTTACGAGCAGTACTTC
14	TRBJ1-2	TRBV9	-	-	CASSVGTGDYGYTF	TGTGCCAGCAGCGTAGGGACGGGGGACTATGGCTACACCTTC
12	TRBJ2-3	TRBV28	few	-	CASSLRASTQYF	TGTGCCAGCAGTTTAAGGGCATCTACGCAGTATTTT
13	TRBJ2-7	TRBV20-1	few	-	CSARTGLAYEQYF	TGCAGTGCTAGAACAGGTTTAGCCTACGAGCAGTACTTC
15	TRBJ1-3	TRBV7-8	-	-	CASSKHAPSGNTIYF	TGTGCCAGCAGCAAGCACGCACCCTCTGGAAACACCATATATTTT
15	TRBJ1-3	TRBV5-1	-	-	CASSQSPGSGNTIYF	TGCGCCAGCAGCCAAAGCCCGGGCTCTGGAAACACCATATATTTT
14	TRBJ2-7	TRBV7-2	-	TRBD2	CASSGLATTYEQYF	TGTGCCAGCAGCGGACTAGCGACGACCTACGAGCAGTACTTC
14	TRBJ2-7	TRBV5-1	few	-	CASSLDSPRYEQYF	TGCGCCAGCAGCTTGGACAGTCCGAGGTACGAGCAGTACTTC
15	TRBJ1-4	TRBV20-1	few	TRBD1	CSARVSGTGTAKLFF	TGCAGTGCTAGAGTCTCCGGGACAGGGACGGCTAAACTGTTTTTT
15	TRBJ2-2	TRBV27	-	TRBD2	CASSFEAGAPGELFF	TGTGCCAGCAGTTTCGAGGCGGGAGCTCCCGGGGAGCTGTTTTTT
15	TRBJ2-1	TRBV15	many	-	CATGSVSGSYNEQFF	TGTGCCACCGGGAGCGTCAGCGGGTCCTACAATGAGCAGTTCTTC
15	TRBJ2-3	TRBV6-2/TRBV6-3	few	-	CASSYGQRGTDTQYF	TGTGCCAGCAGTTACGGACAGCGAGGCACAGATACGCAGTATTTT
20	TRBJ2-7	TRBV28	many	-	CASRRRHSRGRLSLSYEQYF	TGTGCCAGCAGACGTAGGCATTCGCGGGGCAGGCTTTCTCTTTCCTACGAGCAGTACTTC
14	TRBJ1-5	TRBV12-3/TRBV12-4	many	TRBD1	CASSSRDRYQPQHF	TGTGCCAGCAGTTCACGGGACAGGTATCAGCCCCAGCATTTT
14	TRBJ2-1	TRBV29-1	-	-	CSVEYAHRLDEQFF	TGCAGCGTTGAATATGCCCACCGGCTGGATGAGCAGTTCTTC
15	TRBJ2-2	TRBV6-1	many	-	CASSMWGENTGELFF	TGTGCCAGCAGTATGTGGGGGGAGAACACCGGGGAGCTGTTTTTT
17	TRBJ2-3	TRBV20-1	-	-	CSARDSLVGLYTDTQYF	TGCAGTGCTAGAGATTCTCTCGTGGGACTTTATACAGATACGCAGTATTTT
14	TRBJ2-7	TRBV20-1	many	TRBD2	CSAMLAGPSYEQYF	TGCAGTGCTATGCTAGCGGGACCCTCCTACGAGCAGTACTTC
17	TRBJ2-5	TRBV15	few	-	CATSRDVIVGTQETQYF	TGTGCCACCAGCAGAGATGTGATAGTCGGAACGCAAGAGACCCAGTACTTC
15	TRBJ2-1	TRBV5-1	many	TRBD1	CASSYEGTAYNEQFF	TGCGCCAGCAGCTACGAAGGGACAGCATACAATGAGCAGTTCTTC
13	TRBJ1-5	TRBV20-1	few	-	CSVRAQGSQPQHF	TGCAGTGTCCGGGCCCAGGGCTCTCAGCCCCAGCATTTT